These T cell receptor beta chains were read from a single sample in a study of cytomegalovirus exposure and HLA in healthy donors. TCRdb keeps only in-frame clones here, not all; method: immunoSEQ multiplex PCR. The sample has over 150,000 clones; 60% to 85% are singletons. Sequenced material: PBMCs. These receptor sequences come from a male donor in good health and CMV-seropositive. Each CDR3 is given with its conserved first and last residue. A D gene is named only where the DNA matches it firmly. A row's size may be missing; if present it is once, few, many or a size class.

CDR3nt: TGCGCCAGCAGCTTGGTAGAGTCCTCTGGCTACACCTTC
CDR3aa: CASSLVESSGYTF
v_gene: TRBV5-1
j_gene: TRBJ1-2
d_gene: -
abundance: -

CDR3nt: TGTGCCAGTTCAACTTTCCCCAACTATGGCTACACCTTC
CDR3aa: CASSTFPNYGYTF
v_gene: TRBV19
j_gene: TRBJ1-2
d_gene: -
abundance: -

CDR3nt: TGTGCCAGCAGCGCGCCGGGACTCTACGAGCAGTACTTC
CDR3aa: CASSAPGLYEQYF
v_gene: TRBV7-9
j_gene: TRBJ2-7
d_gene: -
abundance: -

CDR3nt: TGTGCCAGCAGCGTAGCGGGGGGGCCCGAAGATACGCAGTATTTT
CDR3aa: CASSVAGGPEDTQYF
v_gene: TRBV5-4
j_gene: TRBJ2-3
d_gene: TRBD2
abundance: -

CDR3nt: TGTGCTAGTGGTTTGGGGACAGGGCGCCCCTACAATGAGCAGTTCTTC
CDR3aa: CASGLGTGRPYNEQFF
v_gene: TRBV12-5
j_gene: TRBJ2-1
d_gene: TRBD1
abundance: -

CDR3nt: TGTGCCAGCAGTGTGCGCCTAGCGGGGGGTTTAGGAGAGCTGTTTTTT
CDR3aa: CASSVRLAGGLGELFF
v_gene: TRBV6-1
j_gene: TRBJ2-2
d_gene: TRBD2
abundance: -

CDR3nt: TGTGCCAGCAGTGATCGCTGGCGGGGGGCGGAAGATACGCAGTATTTT
CDR3aa: CASSDRWRGAEDTQYF
v_gene: TRBV6-1
j_gene: TRBJ2-3
d_gene: TRBD2
abundance: -

CDR3nt: TGCGCCAGCAGCAACCCAGGACCTACAGGAATGAAGTCTGGCTACACCTTC
CDR3aa: CASSNPGPTGMKSGYTF
v_gene: TRBV5-1
j_gene: TRBJ1-2
d_gene: -
abundance: -

CDR3nt: TGTGCCAGCAGCCCGGGACTAGCGGGGGGGCCCGGCGGGGAGCTGTTTTTT
CDR3aa: CASSPGLAGGPGGELFF
v_gene: TRBV5-5
j_gene: TRBJ2-2
d_gene: TRBD2
abundance: -

CDR3nt: TGCAGCGTTCGGACAGGGAGTTTAGTGGATGAGCAGTTCTTC
CDR3aa: CSVRTGSLVDEQFF
v_gene: TRBV29-1
j_gene: TRBJ2-1
d_gene: TRBD1
abundance: -

CDR3nt: TGTGCCAGCAGCGTTGGGACAGGGGGCAGAGAGACCCAGTACTTC
CDR3aa: CASSVGTGGRETQYF
v_gene: TRBV9
j_gene: TRBJ2-5
d_gene: TRBD1
abundance: -

CDR3nt: TGTGCCAGCAGTGAAGGTCCTCTAGCGGGGACCGCGTACAATGAGCAGTTCTTC
CDR3aa: CASSEGPLAGTAYNEQFF
v_gene: TRBV2
j_gene: TRBJ2-1
d_gene: TRBD2
abundance: -

CDR3nt: TGTGCCAGCAGTGGGGGGACAGGGTCAACAGACGAGCAGTACTTC
CDR3aa: CASSGGTGSTDEQYF
v_gene: TRBV6-1
j_gene: TRBJ2-7
d_gene: TRBD1
abundance: medium-sized

CDR3nt: TGTGCCAGCAGCCCATTGACCGGGATGGGTGGCTACACCTTC
CDR3aa: CASSPLTGMGGYTF
v_gene: TRBV14
j_gene: TRBJ1-2
d_gene: -
abundance: -

CDR3nt: TGTGCCAGCAGCTTTGGGGGCCGGTACGAGCAGTACTTC
CDR3aa: CASSFGGRYEQYF
v_gene: TRBV5-6
j_gene: TRBJ2-7
d_gene: -
abundance: -

CDR3nt: TGTGCCAGCAGTGCCGGACAAACCTACGAGCAGTACTTC
CDR3aa: CASSAGQTYEQYF
v_gene: TRBV6-1
j_gene: TRBJ2-7
d_gene: -
abundance: -

CDR3nt: TGTGCCAGCCGTACCCTAAACACTGAAGCTTTCTTT
CDR3aa: CASRTLNTEAFF
v_gene: TRBV11-2
j_gene: TRBJ1-1
d_gene: -
abundance: -

CDR3nt: TGTGCCAGCAGCCGGGGACAGGTGACTGAAGCTTTCTTT
CDR3aa: CASSRGQVTEAFF
v_gene: TRBV5-6
j_gene: TRBJ1-1
d_gene: TRBD1
abundance: -

CDR3nt: TGCGCCAGCAGCTTGGTTGAGGGGAACACTGAAGCTTTCTTT
CDR3aa: CASSLVEGNTEAFF
v_gene: TRBV5-1
j_gene: TRBJ1-1
d_gene: -
abundance: few

CDR3nt: TGTGTCAGCAGCCTGCAAATGGATAGCCGACTGACCGGGGAGCTGTTTTTT
CDR3aa: CVSSLQMDSRLTGELFF
v_gene: TRBV7-6
j_gene: TRBJ2-2
d_gene: -
abundance: -

CDR3nt: TGCAGCGCCGTAAGCACAGATACGCAGTATTTT
CDR3aa: CSAVSTDTQYF
v_gene: TRBV29-1
j_gene: TRBJ2-3
d_gene: -
abundance: -

CDR3nt: TGCGCCAGCAGCCACGGGAGACAGATGTACAATGAGCAGTTCTTC
CDR3aa: CASSHGRQMYNEQFF
v_gene: TRBV4-3
j_gene: TRBJ2-1
d_gene: -
abundance: -

CDR3nt: TGTGCCAGCATTCAATGGACAGTCCCGAACGGGGAGCTGTTTTTT
CDR3aa: CASIQWTVPNGELFF
v_gene: TRBV2
j_gene: TRBJ2-2
d_gene: -
abundance: few

CDR3nt: TGTGCCAGCACCGAGCGGGGCACAGATACGCAGTATTTT
CDR3aa: CASTERGTDTQYF
v_gene: TRBV2
j_gene: TRBJ2-3
d_gene: -
abundance: -

CDR3nt: TGTGCCAGCAGCGTCGGACAGGGGTCCACCGGGGAGCTGTTTTTT
CDR3aa: CASSVGQGSTGELFF
v_gene: TRBV9
j_gene: TRBJ2-2
d_gene: TRBD1
abundance: -

CDR3nt: TGTGCCATCAGTGAGCCCACGGGACAGACTTTTCCCAACACCGGGGAGCTGTTTTTT
CDR3aa: CAISEPTGQTFPNTGELFF
v_gene: TRBV10-3
j_gene: TRBJ2-2
d_gene: TRBD1
abundance: -

CDR3nt: TGTGCCAGCAGTGTCGGGACTAGCGGGTACTACGAGCAGTACTTC
CDR3aa: CASSVGTSGYYEQYF
v_gene: TRBV6-1
j_gene: TRBJ2-7
d_gene: TRBD2
abundance: -

CDR3nt: TGTGCCAGCAGCGGAAACAGGGAGCCTAATGAAAAACTGTTTTTT
CDR3aa: CASSGNREPNEKLFF
v_gene: TRBV4-2
j_gene: TRBJ1-4
d_gene: -
abundance: few

CDR3nt: TGCGCCAGCCTCCCAGGCCTCTTGGCAGCAGATACGCAGTATTTT
CDR3aa: CASLPGLLAADTQYF
v_gene: TRBV4-1
j_gene: TRBJ2-3
d_gene: -
abundance: -

CDR3nt: TGTGCCAGCAGTGAAAGTACAGGGCTGGAAGAAAAACTGTTTTTT
CDR3aa: CASSESTGLEEKLFF
v_gene: TRBV6-1
j_gene: TRBJ1-4
d_gene: -
abundance: -

CDR3nt: TGTGCCATCAGTGTCGACAGTCAGACCGGGGAGCTGTTTTTT
CDR3aa: CAISVDSQTGELFF
v_gene: TRBV10-3
j_gene: TRBJ2-2
d_gene: -
abundance: -

CDR3nt: TGTGCCAGCAGCGCAAGGTTGGGGCCCGACTCTGGAAACACCATATATTTT
CDR3aa: CASSARLGPDSGNTIYF
v_gene: TRBV7-8
j_gene: TRBJ1-3
d_gene: -
abundance: once

CDR3nt: TGTGCCAGCTCGGGTGACAGGGGTCACCAAGAGACCCAGTACTTC
CDR3aa: CASSGDRGHQETQYF
v_gene: TRBV18
j_gene: TRBJ2-5
d_gene: TRBD1
abundance: -

CDR3nt: TGCGCCAGCAGCCCGGAGGTGGTAAATGAAGCTTTCTTT
CDR3aa: CASSPEVVNEAFF
v_gene: TRBV5-1
j_gene: TRBJ1-1
d_gene: -
abundance: few

CDR3nt: TGTGCCAGCACGTGGCAGGTCTTTGATGGCTACACCTTC
CDR3aa: CASTWQVFDGYTF
v_gene: TRBV6-1
j_gene: TRBJ1-2
d_gene: -
abundance: -

CDR3nt: TGTGCCAGCAGTCCCCCTCAAGGGGTGACCTACAATGAGCAGTTCTTC
CDR3aa: CASSPPQGVTYNEQFF
v_gene: TRBV6-6
j_gene: TRBJ2-1
d_gene: -
abundance: -

CDR3nt: TGTGCCAGCAGCTACAGGGGAACTGAAGCTTTCTTT
CDR3aa: CASSYRGTEAFF
v_gene: TRBV5-6
j_gene: TRBJ1-1
d_gene: TRBD1
abundance: -

CDR3nt: TGCGCCAGCAGGCTCGGGGGCACAGATACGCAGTATTTT
CDR3aa: CASRLGGTDTQYF
v_gene: TRBV5-1
j_gene: TRBJ2-3
d_gene: -
abundance: -

CDR3nt: TGTGCCAGCAGCCAAGGTCAGTCCCCCTACGAGCAGTACTTC
CDR3aa: CASSQGQSPYEQYF
v_gene: TRBV14
j_gene: TRBJ2-7
d_gene: -
abundance: -

CDR3nt: TGTGCCAGCAGCCGGACAGGGAGAGGCAATCAGCCCCAGCATTTT
CDR3aa: CASSRTGRGNQPQHF
v_gene: TRBV7-2
j_gene: TRBJ1-5
d_gene: TRBD1
abundance: -

CDR3nt: TGTGCCAGCAGCTCCCACGGGGTCGCCTATGGCTACACCTTC
CDR3aa: CASSSHGVAYGYTF
v_gene: TRBV7-2
j_gene: TRBJ1-2
d_gene: -
abundance: -

CDR3nt: TGTGCTAGCAGCGGCCGGGACCAAGAGACCCAGTACTTC
CDR3aa: CASSGRDQETQYF
v_gene: TRBV7-7
j_gene: TRBJ2-5
d_gene: -
abundance: -

CDR3nt: TGTGCCAGCAGCTTGCAAGGGGCCGTTGCAACTAATGAAAAACTGTTTTTT
CDR3aa: CASSLQGAVATNEKLFF
v_gene: TRBV5-6
j_gene: TRBJ1-4
d_gene: -
abundance: -

CDR3nt: TGTGCCAGCAGCCAAGTCGGGACAGCCCTAGATACGCAGTATTTT
CDR3aa: CASSQVGTALDTQYF
v_gene: TRBV4-2
j_gene: TRBJ2-3
d_gene: TRBD1
abundance: -

CDR3nt: TGTGCCAGTAGTAGGACAGGGGTAGTGGAGACCCAGTACTTC
CDR3aa: CASSRTGVVETQYF
v_gene: TRBV19
j_gene: TRBJ2-5
d_gene: TRBD1
abundance: once

CDR3nt: TGTGCCAGCAGCTATGGAGGCTTGAATGAAAAACTGTTTTTT
CDR3aa: CASSYGGLNEKLFF
v_gene: TRBV5-6
j_gene: TRBJ1-4
d_gene: -
abundance: -

CDR3nt: TGTGCCAGCAGCGGGAGTGGGTCTTACAATGAGCAGTTCTTC
CDR3aa: CASSGSGSYNEQFF
v_gene: TRBV5-4
j_gene: TRBJ2-1
d_gene: -
abundance: few

CDR3nt: TGTGCCAGCAGTGAGGGGACAGGAGAGGCCAGGGGACTACTCTACGAGCAGTACTTC
CDR3aa: CASSEGTGEARGLLYEQYF
v_gene: TRBV2
j_gene: TRBJ2-7
d_gene: -
abundance: -

CDR3nt: TGTGCCAGCAGTGCCGGAGATGAGCAGTTCTTC
CDR3aa: CASSAGDEQFF
v_gene: TRBV2
j_gene: TRBJ2-1
d_gene: -
abundance: once

CDR3nt: TGTGCCAGCAGCTCAATCGCAGGGGGGCCCGCCGGAGTGTACTTC
CDR3aa: CASSSIAGGPAGVYF
v_gene: TRBV11-2
j_gene: TRBJ2-7
d_gene: -
abundance: -

CDR3nt: TGTGCCAGCAGGAGGGAGGGGAATCAGCCCCAGCATTTT
CDR3aa: CASRREGNQPQHF
v_gene: TRBV7-9
j_gene: TRBJ1-5
d_gene: -
abundance: few

CDR3nt: TGCGCCAGCACCACAGAGGACTTCAATTCTCTAGATACGCAGTATTTT
CDR3aa: CASTTEDFNSLDTQYF
v_gene: TRBV10-1
j_gene: TRBJ2-3
d_gene: -
abundance: -

CDR3nt: TGCGCCAGCAGCTTAGACCATGGGACACCTTATGGCTACACCTTC
CDR3aa: CASSLDHGTPYGYTF
v_gene: TRBV5-1
j_gene: TRBJ1-2
d_gene: -
abundance: -

CDR3nt: TGTGCCAGTAGTATGGGACAGTACGAAAAACTGTTTTTT
CDR3aa: CASSMGQYEKLFF
v_gene: TRBV19
j_gene: TRBJ1-4
d_gene: TRBD1
abundance: few

CDR3nt: TGTGCCTGGAGAGGGACAGGGACTTTCTACGAGCAGTACTTC
CDR3aa: CAWRGTGTFYEQYF
v_gene: TRBV30
j_gene: TRBJ2-7
d_gene: TRBD1
abundance: -